The 2 T cell receptor beta chains listed next were all sequenced from one sample in a study of follicular helper T cells after annual influenza vaccination. Time point denoted: 2015-2016 season, 7 days after influenza vaccination. Produced via immunoSEQ multiplex PCR; TCRdb's table is partial and in-frame only. The table shows over a thousand clones, with about nine tenths occurring only once. The specimen was CXCR5+ CD38- circulating T follicular helper cells from blood, collected 7 days after influenza vaccination. Subset described: circulating Tfh, non-naive CD4+CXCR5+PD-1+ (ICOS+CD38+ or ICOS-CD38-). The receptor set was obtained from an adult who received the influenza vaccine.

This clone showed up just once. This sequence joins TRBV18 and TRBJ1-2; 9 bases are a match to TRBD1. Trimming cost V 2 bases and J 5 bases; bases outside gene matches: 12. Germline values: CDR1 KGHSH, CDR2 LQKENI. This CDR3 contains 17 residues. The CDR3 here is CASSPSQPGQGGYGYTF. CDR3 nucleotide sequence: TGTGCCAGCTCACCAAGTCAACCGGGACAGGGAGGTTATGGCTACACCTTC.

The J gene is TRBJ1-2, the V gene TRBV18; D is ambiguous. The CDR3 runs 15 residues. Per germline, CDR1 KGHSH and CDR2 LQKENI. The germline V and J ends were trimmed by 5 bases and 3 bases, with 16 bases remaining between them. The CDR3 spells CASSMGQRLDYGYTF. The DNA for the CDR3 is TGTGCCAGCTCAATGGGCCAGAGGTTGGACTATGGCTACACCTTC.